Sequencing of this T cell receptor beta chain was carried out in a study of T cells after yellow fever vaccination. Concerning this clonotype: The antigen is undetermined.

TCRdb reanalysed the 5' RACE reads using MiXCR and keeps one entry per CDR3 protein. The top ten clones hold 15% to 20% of a sample with 350,000 to 550,000 distinct CDR3 sequences, 18% of them seen once. Study-wide results and caveats: Contamination of FACS-sorted repertoires by abundant clonotypes from the bulk population could occur.

CDR3 size: 15 residues. V was clipped by 6 bases and J by 2 bases; unmatched bases: 7. This receptor was obtained from a man younger than 30 who received the YFV17D yellow fever vaccine. The material was PBMCs, obtained before the yellow fever booster vaccination. V usage is TRBV12-3 or TRBV12-4 and J usage is TRBJ1-5, with TRBD1 identical over 7 bases. The CDR3 spells CASRTGEMGNQPQHF. In DNA form, the CDR3 reads TGTGCCAGCAGAACAGGGGAGATGGGCAATCAGCCCCAGCATTTT.